The 27 T cell receptor beta chains reported below all come from one sample, sequenced in a study of T cell repertoires in cytomegalovirus infection. TCRdb fed the reads into MiXCR, producing one record per CDR3 protein. The table records around 630,000 distinct CDR3 sequences, approximately 24% of them present only once. The sample comprised CD8+ T cells from PBMCs. Receptors originate from a human donor in good health (CMV status not recorded). Some clones in this sample may be carry-over from other donors' samples.

This clonotype was seen many times. V and J are TRBV7-8 and TRBJ1-3; the D gene is possibly TRBD1 (5 bases). The germline V and J ends were trimmed by 5 bases and 0 bases, with 14 bases remaining between them. The germline CDR1 and CDR2 sequences are SGHVS and FQNEAQ. The CDR3 totals 16 residues. CDR3 sequence reads: CASSLTGPASGNTIYF. The DNA of the CDR3 is TGTGCCAGCAGCCTGACGGGACCGGCCTCTGGAAACACCATATATTTT.

This chain uses TRBV29-1 with TRBJ2-1; D is perhaps TRBD1 or TRBD2 (5 bases each). The V end was cut by 3 bases, the J end by 9 bases, with 18 bases between. Germline CDR1 and CDR2: SQVTM and ANQGSEA. This CDR3 has 14 residues. The CDR3, as DNA: TGCAGCGTTGACCTTTCATTCGGGGCAGGTGAGCAGTTCTTC. Translating it yields CSVDLSFGAGEQFF.

The rearrangement links TRBV6-5 to TRBJ2-7, with D hard to call. CDR1 and CDR2 (germline): MNHEY, SVGAGI. Trimming removed 4 bases at V and 7 bases at J, with 14 bases between. This CDR3 is built from 13 residues. The DNA for the CDR3 is TGTGCCAGCAGTTCATCCTCCCGCAGGGAGCAGTACTTC. Its protein product is CASSSSSRREQYF.

This clonotype was detected ten times or more. J is TRBJ2-3 and V is TRBV7-6, with TRBD2 matching 7 bases. The CDR3 sequence is 16 residues long. The V and J ends lost 3 bases and 4 bases, in that order; junction bases with no gene match: 10. The germline V gene has CDR1 SGHVS and CDR2 FNYEAQ. The CDR3 bases are TGTGCCAGCAGCTTCCTTGCGGGGGAGGTCGCAGATACGCAGTATTTT. Translating it yields CASSFLAGEVADTQYF. Full variable domain (rest looked up from reference TRBV7-6 and TRBJ2-3): GAGVSQSPRYKVTKRGQDVALRCDPISGHVSLYWYRQALGQGPEFLTYFNYEAQQDKSGLPNDRFSAERPEGSISTLTIQRTEQRDSAMYRCASSFLAGEVADTQYFGPGTRLTVL.

This clonotype came up a few times. The gene calls are TRBV29-1 and TRBJ2-2; D is undetermined. This CDR3 has 11 residues. V was shortened by 7 bases and J by 2 bases, with 5 bases between the two germline ends. The germline CDR1 and CDR2 sequences are SQVTM and ANQGSEA. DNA for the CDR3: TGCAGCGCTACTAACACCGGGGAGCTGTTTTTT. Translation: CSATNTGELFF.

This chain joins TRBV6-2 or TRBV6-3 and TRBJ2-3, with 9 bases that match TRBD2. V gave up 7 bases and J gave up 5 bases; unmatched junction bases: 7. This CDR3 has 14 amino acids. The germline gives CDR1 MNHEY, CDR2 SVGEGT. The CDR3 region is CASNLAGTVDTQYF. The CDR3 nucleotides are TGTGCCAGCAACCTAGCGGGGACCGTAGATACGCAGTATTTT.

In this sample, this clonotype turned up a few times. The chain couples TRBV7-9 to TRBJ1-1; D remains unclear. Trimming left V 7 bases short and J 6 bases short, with 15 bases between. The CDR3 covers 13 residues. Germline values: CDR1 SEHNR, CDR2 FQNEAQ (reference sequence). The CDR3 here is CASKPDGWAEAFF. CDR3 nucleotide sequence: TGTGCCAGCAAACCGGACGGGTGGGCTGAAGCTTTCTTT.

This clonotype was counted at least ten times. This chain connects TRBV11-2 to TRBJ2-1; no firm D call. V was clipped by 2 bases and J by 0 bases, with 8 bases between them. The CDR3 sequence is 15 residues long. Germline V gene sequence: CDR1 SGHAT, CDR2 FQNNGV. Here the CDR3 reads CASSLLVTSYNEQFF. The CDR3 bases are TGTGCCAGCAGCTTATTAGTGACCTCCTACAATGAGCAGTTCTTC. Full variable domain (missing parts from reference TRBV11-2 and TRBJ2-1): EAGVAQSPRYKIIEKRQSVAFWCNPISGHATLYWYQQILGQGPKLLIQFQNNGVVDDSQLPKDRFSAERLKGVDSTLKIQPAKLEDSAVYLCASSLLVTSYNEQFFGPGTRLTVL.

Notes on this clonotype: This may come from a read error, since a much larger clone is one base off. The V gene is TRBV11-2, the J gene TRBJ2-1, with 10 positions matching TRBD1. CDR3 length: 16 residues. The J segment lost 3 bases and the V segment lost 1 base, leaving 3 bases of the junction unmatched. CDR1 is SGHAT, CDR2 FQNNGV, per germline. The CDR3 reads CASSLAGTGVYNEQFF. The CDR3 region has the DNA TGTGCCAGCAGCTTAGCCGGGACAGGGGTCTACAATGAGCAGTTCTTC.

There are many counts of this clonotype. V gene TRBV7-8 combines with J gene TRBJ2-3; maybe TRBD2 (7 bases). Germline loops: CDR1 SGHVS, CDR2 FQNEAQ. The CDR3 extends over 15 amino acids. V lost 0 bases to trimming and J lost 4 bases, with 11 bases between them. The chain's CDR3 is CASSLAGGPPDTQYF. The DNA of the CDR3 is TGTGCCAGCAGCTTAGCGGGGGGGCCCCCAGATACGCAGTATTTT.

This chain connects TRBV28 to TRBJ1-5; D is uncertain. The CDR3 totals 16 residues. Trimming took 0 bases from V and 5 from J, leaving 14 bases between them. Germline lookup yields CDR1 MDHEN and CDR2 SYDVKM. In DNA, the CDR3 is TGTGCCAGCAGTTTATGTCGAGGAGGGCGAGATCAGCCCCAGCATTTT. It specifies CASSLCRGGRDQPQHF.

This clonotype was counted at least ten times. The chain joins TRBV7-9 to TRBJ2-5; 13 nucleotides align to TRBD2. The CDR3 has 19 amino acids. V was clipped by 5 bases and J by 2 bases; unmatched bases: 14. Germline assignment: CDR1 SEHNR and CDR2 FQNEAQ (reference sequence). CDR3 amino acids: CASSHTSGGAPGPQETQYF. CDR3 DNA: TGTGCCAGCAGCCATACTAGCGGGGGGGCCCCCGGACCGCAAGAGACCCAGTACTTC.

Many counts were recorded for this clonotype. The chain is built from TRBV6-4 and TRBJ2-2, with D possibly being TRBD2 (7 bases). In germline, CDR1 is MRHNA, CDR2 SNTAGT. CDR3 size: 14 residues. The V end lost 5 bases, the J end lost 4 bases, and 11 bases lay between the germline ends. CDR3 DNA: TGTGCCAGCAGTTTGGGAGGGGGCACCGGGGAGCTGTTTTTT. Translated, it gives CASSLGGGTGELFF.

This rearrangement joins TRBV20-1 to TRBJ1-1, with D unclear. The CDR3 length is 16 residues. With 0 bases removed from V and 0 bases from J, the gap between germline ends came to 14 bases. CDR1 and CDR2 (germline): DFQATT, SNEGSKA (reference sequence). CDR3 in amino acids: CSARDSRSRMNTEAFF. In DNA, the CDR3 is TGCAGTGCTAGAGACTCCCGTTCAAGGATGAACACTGAAGCTTTCTTT.

In this sample, this clonotype turned up many times. The rearrangement links TRBV7-8 to TRBJ1-1; D perhaps matches TRBD1 (6 bases). The CDR3 extends over 15 amino acids. V lost 6 bases to trimming and J lost 1 base, with 15 bases between them. Germline V gene sequence: CDR1 SGHVS, CDR2 FQNEAQ. CDR3 sequence reads: CASRPQTGSNTEAFF. The CDR3 DNA follows: TGTGCCAGCAGGCCTCAAACAGGGTCGAACACTGAAGCTTTCTTT.

In the case of this clonotype: This may stem from a read error, because a much larger clone lies one nucleotide away. This chain uses TRBV7-2 with TRBJ2-1; 8 bases fit TRBD2. The length of the CDR3 is 17 residues. Germline CDR1 reads SGHTA; CDR2 reads FQGNSA. CDR3 DNA sequence: TGTGCCAGCAGCTTAGACTCTGGGACTAGGGTATACAATAAGCAGTTCTTC. Translating it yields CASSLDSGTRVYNKQFF.

This sequence joins TRBV2 and TRBJ2-1; no reliable D call. This CDR3 contains 15 residues. Trimming pared 8 bases from V and 0 bases from J, leaving 14 bases between. In germline, CDR1 is SNHLY, CDR2 FYNNEI. This CDR3 is CASPSGRSSYNEQFF. CDR3 nucleotides: TGTGCCAGCCCCTCCGGGCGGAGCTCCTACAATGAGCAGTTCTTC. Full variable domain (rest looked up from reference TRBV2 and TRBJ2-1): EPEVTQTPSHQVTQMGQEVILRCVPISNHLYFYWYRQILGQKVEFLVSFYNNEISEKSEIFDDQFSVERPDGSNFTLKIRSTKLEDSAMYFCASPSGRSSYNEQFFGPGTRLTVL.

A note on this clonotype: The conserved final phenylalanine or tryptophan is absent from the CDR3, which likely points to a read error. This sequence joins TRBV28 and TRBJ1-2; D remains ambiguous. Germline V gene data show CDR1 as MDHEN and CDR2 as SYDVKM. This CDR3 is built from 13 residues. With 6 bases removed from V and 6 bases from J, the gap between germline ends came to 14 bases. CDR3 in DNA: TGTGCCAGCAGGCCGGGCGGGCTGAATGGCTACACCTTG. Protein sequence: CASRPGGLNGYTL.

This clonotype showed up just a few times. The V call is TRBV12-5, the J call TRBJ2-2, with 7 nucleotides matching TRBD1. The germline CDR1 and CDR2 sequences are LGHNT and FRNRAP. The CDR3 consists of 15 residues. With V trimmed by 3 bases and J by 7 bases, 8 bases remained unmatched. Here the CDR3 reads CASGFSTGEIGELFF. DNA of the CDR3: TGTGCTAGTGGTTTTAGCACAGGGGAAATCGGGGAGCTGTTTTTT.

This clonotype came up a few times. The chain carries TRBV6-2 or TRBV6-3 and TRBJ2-1; 10 bases map to TRBD2. The CDR3 totals 19 residues. Germline CDR1 reads MNHEY; CDR2 reads SVGEGT. V shed 0 bases, J shed 0 bases, and the junction held 8 bases outside the gene matches. CDR3 residues: CASSYSELAGLSSYNEQFF. The CDR3 DNA sequence: TGTGCCAGCAGTTACTCCGAACTAGCGGGGTTAAGCTCCTACAATGAGCAGTTCTTC.

This clonotype was seen only a few times. V and J are TRBV27 and TRBJ2-3; 10 positions agree with TRBD1. This CDR3 is 15 amino acids long. CDR1 is MNHEY and CDR2 is SMNVEV in the germline V gene (reference sequence). The V and J ends lost 7 bases and 2 bases, in that order; junction bases with no gene match: 6. The CDR3, as DNA: TGTGCCAGCATCGGACAGGGGGTCAACACAGATACGCAGTATTTT. Its protein is CASIGQGVNTDTQYF.

The chain joins TRBV29-1 to TRBJ2-5; no firm D call. CDR3 length equals 12 residues. Germline lookup yields CDR1 SQVTM and CDR2 ANQGSEA. V gave up 1 base and J gave up 5 bases, with 8 bases separating them. The CDR3 DNA is TGCAGCGTTGAAGGGGTTGCGGAGACCCAGTACTTC. This sequence encodes CSVEGVAETQYF.

Regarding this clonotype: This could be a read error, since a much larger clone is one nucleotide away. The CDR3 carries no conserved terminal phenylalanine or tryptophan, so it likely arises from a read error. V is TRBV28 and J is TRBJ1-5; 8 bases are shared with TRBD1. The CDR3 sequence is 15 residues long. Germline assignment: CDR1 MDHEN and CDR2 SYDVKM. V shed 3 bases and J 1 base; nucleotides not matched to a gene: 2. The DNA for the CDR3 is TGTGCCAGCAGTTTGAGGACAGGGAGCAATCAGCCCCAGCATTCT. Protein product: CASSLRTGSNQPQHS.

The chain uses TRBV20-1 and TRBJ1-4, with D maybe TRBD1 (6 bases). The length of the CDR3 is 16 residues. The germline V gene has CDR1 DFQATT and CDR2 SNEGSKA (reference sequence). V was trimmed by 3 bases and J by 4 bases, leaving 18 bases between them. CDR3 sequence reads: CSASDRSFRRNEKLFF. The CDR3 DNA reads TGCAGTGCTAGCGACAGGTCCTTTCGGCGTAATGAAAAACTGTTTTTT.

A few counts support this clonotype. The gene calls are TRBV14 and TRBJ2-3, with D uncertain. Germline V gives CDR1 SGHDN, CDR2 FVKESK. CDR3 length equals 16 residues. V dropped 2 bases and J dropped 0 bases, with 12 bases sitting between them. CDR3 sequence (DNA): TGTGCCAGCAGCCAAATAGATCGACTTAGCACAGATACGCAGTATTTT. Translated: CASSQIDRLSTDTQYF.

This clonotype turned up a few times. The V call is TRBV2, the J call TRBJ2-7; no reliable D call. Germline lookup yields CDR1 SNHLY and CDR2 FYNNEI. Trimming left V 4 bases short and J 1 base short, with 14 bases between. There are 15 residues in the CDR3. The CDR3 DNA reads TGTGCCAGCAGTGGATGGGGTGTACCTTCCTACGAGCAGTACTTC. It codes for CASSGWGVPSYEQYF. The whole variable domain, filled in from reference TRBV2 and TRBJ2-7, reads EPEVTQTPSHQVTQMGQEVILRCVPISNHLYFYWYRQILGQKVEFLVSFYNNEISEKSEIFDDQFSVERPDGSNFTLKIRSTKLEDSAMYFCASSGWGVPSYEQYFGPGTRLTVT.

This chain uses TRBV4-1 with TRBJ2-1; 7 nucleotides line up with TRBD2. The V segment lost 2 bases and the J segment 4 bases; nucleotides outside the gene matches: 8. The germline CDR1 and CDR2 sequences are MGHRA and YSYEKL. The CDR3 has 16 residues. DNA of the CDR3: TGCGCCAGCAGCCAACACGGACTAGAAACTTACAATGAGCAGTTCTTC. Translating it yields CASSQHGLETYNEQFF.